One and the same sample provided the 14 T cell receptor beta chains below, sequenced in a study of memory CD4+ T cells and cytomegalovirus serostatus. Clones were read by immunoSEQ multiplex PCR, and TCRdb kept only the in-frame ones, dropping some. The data show 45,000 to 60,000 clones, around 88% seen once. Single viable CD3+CD4+CD8-CD45RO+ cells were sorted as the memory CD4+ T cells. The material sequenced was memory CD4+ T cells from blood. These receptors came from an adult in good health and CMV-seropositive.

This chain connects TRBV7-2 to TRBJ1-4; D is perhaps TRBD1 (5 bases). CDR3 length: 14 amino acids. V lost 3 bases and J 3 bases, leaving 8 bases between the germline ends. Germline lookup yields CDR1 SGHTA and CDR2 FQGNSA. The CDR3 DNA sequence: TGTGCCAGCAGCTTGGGACTGTCTAATGAAAAACTGTTTTTT. Residues: CASSLGLSNEKLFF.

This clone was counted a few times. V and J are TRBV6-1 and TRBJ1-1; unclear D gene. The V and J ends lost 4 bases and 3 bases respectively, with 9 bases between them. The CDR3 is 13 amino acids. CDR1 MNHNS and CDR2 SASEGT come from the germline V gene. CDR3 region: CASSGIGHTEAFF. The CDR3 region has the DNA TGTGCCAGCAGTGGCATCGGACACACTGAAGCTTTCTTT.

CDR3 in DNA: TGCGCCAGCAGCCCCTCGGGACAGGGCCATAATTCACCCCTCCACTTT. This encodes CASSPSGQGHNSPLHF. The chain couples TRBV5-1 to TRBJ1-6; 9 bases align to TRBD1. Germline lookup yields CDR1 SGHRS and CDR2 YFSETQ. The CDR3 is 16 amino acids. The ends lost 4 bases at V and 5 bases at J; junction bases unmatched: 7.

This chain connects TRBV5-1 to TRBJ2-3; 10 bases fit TRBD2. This CDR3 region has 16 residues. Germline V gives CDR1 SGHRS, CDR2 YFSETQ. J lost 5 bases, V lost 4 bases, and 10 bases had no gene match. CDR3 sequence: CASSPHSSGGEDTQYF. The CDR3 nucleotides read TGCGCCAGCAGCCCCCACTCTAGCGGGGGAGAAGATACGCAGTATTTT.

This clone was seen a handful of times. The sample carries other DNA sequences with the same CDR3. The chain joins TRBV28 to TRBJ1-5, with D maybe TRBD1 (6 bases). Per germline, CDR1 MDHEN and CDR2 SYDVKM. V gave up 2 bases and J gave up 7 bases, with 6 bases separating them. The CDR3 contains 12 residues. The CDR3 sequence: CASSLQGQPQHF. Written as DNA, the CDR3 is TGTGCCAGCAGTTTACAGGGGCAGCCCCAGCATTTT. The whole variable domain, filled in from reference TRBV28 and TRBJ1-5, reads DVKVTQSSRYLVKRTGEKVFLECVQDMDHENMFWYRQDPGLGLRLIYFSYDVKMKEKGDIPEGYSVSREKKERFSLILESASTNQTSMYLCASSLQGQPQHFGDGTRLSIL.

This chain links TRBV2 with TRBJ1-3, with D unresolved. This CDR3 has 15 amino acids. The germline V and J ends were trimmed by 6 bases and 0 bases, with 12 bases remaining between them. Per germline, CDR1 SNHLY and CDR2 FYNNEI. The CDR3 DNA reads TGTGCCAGCAGGATAGCCCTTAACTCTGGAAACACCATATATTTT. Translating it yields CASRIALNSGNTIYF.

The chain employs TRBV4-1 and TRBJ2-6; no clear D. CDR3 length equals 15 residues. Germline loops: CDR1 MGHRA, CDR2 YSYEKL. V lost 1 base, J lost 2 bases, and 6 bases lay in between. The CDR3 DNA sequence: TGCGCCAGCAGCCAAGTGGGGACTGGGGCCAACGTCCTGACTTTC. Its translation: CASSQVGTGANVLTF.

J is TRBJ1-1 and V is TRBV6-6; D is ambiguous. Looked up from germline, CDR1 is MNHNY and CDR2 is SVGAGI (reference sequence). This CDR3 is 14 amino acids long. Trimming shortened V by 2 bases and J by 0 bases, and 7 bases separated the two germline ends. In DNA form, the CDR3 reads TGTGCCAGCAGTTACGTGGCGGTGAACACTGAAGCTTTCTTT. This translates into CASSYVAVNTEAFF.

The chain recombines TRBV11-2 with TRBJ2-7; D may be TRBD2 (6 bases). V was shortened by 3 bases and J by 3 bases, with 18 bases between the two germline ends. Germline V gene sequence: CDR1 SGHAT, CDR2 FQNNGV. The length of the CDR3 is 16 residues. Here the CDR3 reads CASSLAASGTYYEQYF. For the CDR3, the DNA is TGTGCCAGCAGCTTGGCGGCATCAGGGACTTACTACGAGCAGTACTTC. Filled out from reference TRBV11-2 and TRBJ2-7, the complete variable domain reads EAGVAQSPRYKIIEKRQSVAFWCNPISGHATLYWYQQILGQGPKLLIQFQNNGVVDDSQLPKDRFSAERLKGVDSTLKIQPAKLEDSAVYLCASSLAASGTYYEQYFGPGTRLTVT.

The chain has TRBV27 and TRBJ2-6; no clear D gene. Germline CDR1 reads MNHEY; CDR2 reads SMNVEV (reference sequence). This CDR3 is built from 14 residues. Trimming removed 5 bases from V and 1 base from J, with 6 bases in between. The CDR3 DNA follows: TGTGCCAGCAGTGCCCAGTCTGGGGCCAACGTCCTGACTTTC. Protein sequence: CASSAQSGANVLTF. Looking up the rest from reference TRBV27 and TRBJ2-6 gives the full variable domain: EAQVTQNPRYLITVTGKKLTVTCSQNMNHEYMSWYRQDPGLGLRQIYYSMNVEVTDKGDVPEGYKVSRKEKRNFPLILESPSPNQTSLYFCASSAQSGANVLTFGAGSRLTVL.

CDR3 residues: CASSTFDRPQNYGYTF. DNA of the CDR3: TGTGCCAGTAGTACTTTCGACAGGCCTCAAAACTATGGCTACACCTTC. The chain combines TRBV19 with TRBJ1-2; tentatively, D is TRBD1 (6 bases). The germline V gene encodes CDR1 LNHDA and CDR2 SQIVND (reference sequence). V shed 4 bases and J shed 2 bases, with 17 bases lying between them. The CDR3 sequence is 16 residues long.

The V and J genes are TRBV5-8 and TRBJ2-1; D perhaps matches TRBD1 (6 bases). This CDR3 region has 11 residues. Trimming took 8 bases from V and 6 from J, leaving 9 bases between them. In germline, CDR1 is SGHTS, CDR2 YDEGEE. This CDR3 reads CASYRVNEQFF. The CDR3 region has the DNA TGTGCCAGTTACAGGGTCAATGAGCAGTTCTTC. The whole variable domain, remainder taken from reference TRBV5-8 and TRBJ2-1, is EAGVTQSPTHLIKTRGQQATLRCSPISGHTSVYWYQQALGLGLQFLLWYDEGEERNRGNFPPRFSGRQFPNYSSELNVNALELEDSALYLCASYRVNEQFFGPGTRLTVL.

The rearrangement links TRBV27 to TRBJ2-5, with 7 bases aligning to TRBD1. The last part of the DNA fits TRBJ2-7 better; the J call may be wrong. This CDR3 is built from 11 residues. CDR1 is MNHEY, CDR2 SMNVEV, per germline (reference sequence). The CDR3 coding sequence is TGTGCCAGCAGGGACAGGTACGAGCAGTACTTC. As protein: CASRDRYEQYF.

The rearrangement uses TRBV27 and TRBJ1-1, with 11 bases aligning to TRBD1. Germline V gene data show CDR1 as MNHEY and CDR2 as SMNVEV (reference sequence). This CDR3 comprises 14 residues. V lost 5 bases to trimming and J lost 4 bases; unmatched junction nucleotides: 3. CDR3 sequence (DNA): TGTGCCAGCAGTCTGGGGACAGGGGGCACTGAAGCTTTCTTT. It specifies CASSLGTGGTEAFF.